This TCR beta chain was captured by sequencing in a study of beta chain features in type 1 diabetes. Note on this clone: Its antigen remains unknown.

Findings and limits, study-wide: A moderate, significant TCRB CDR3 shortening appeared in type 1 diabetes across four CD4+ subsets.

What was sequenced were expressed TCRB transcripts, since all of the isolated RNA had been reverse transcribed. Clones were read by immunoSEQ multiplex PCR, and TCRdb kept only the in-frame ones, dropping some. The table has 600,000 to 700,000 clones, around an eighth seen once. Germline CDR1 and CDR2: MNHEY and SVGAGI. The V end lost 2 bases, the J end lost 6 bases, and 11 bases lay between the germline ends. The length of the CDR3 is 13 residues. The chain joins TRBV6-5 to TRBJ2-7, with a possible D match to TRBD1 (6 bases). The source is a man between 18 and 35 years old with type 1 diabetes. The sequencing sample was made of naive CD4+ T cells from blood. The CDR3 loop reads CASSYGTFVEQYF. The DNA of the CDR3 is TGTGCCAGCAGTTACGGGACATTCGTCGAGCAGTACTTC.